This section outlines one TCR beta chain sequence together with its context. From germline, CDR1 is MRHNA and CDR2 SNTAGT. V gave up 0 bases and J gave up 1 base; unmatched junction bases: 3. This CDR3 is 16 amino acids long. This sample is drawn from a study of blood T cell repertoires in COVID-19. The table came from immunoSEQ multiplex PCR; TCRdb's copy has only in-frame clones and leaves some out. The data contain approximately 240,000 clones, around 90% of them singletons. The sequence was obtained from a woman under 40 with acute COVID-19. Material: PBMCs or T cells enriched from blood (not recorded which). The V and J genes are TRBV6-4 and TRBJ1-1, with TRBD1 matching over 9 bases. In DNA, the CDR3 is TGTGCCAGCAGTGACTCGGGACAGGGTACGAACACTGAAGCTTTCTTT. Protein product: CASSDSGQGTNTEAFF.